A selection of T cell receptor beta chains follows, all from one sample in a study of control samples from healthy donors and cancer patients. Repertoires were generated with immunoSEQ multiplex PCR, while TCRdb's copy carries only in-frame clones and drops some. The sample shows 25,000 to 35,000 clones, roughly 95% of them seen only once. What was sequenced was blood. These receptors were collected from a man in his sixties in good health. Both conserved end residues are part of each CDR3. D genes are given only for firm matches. Clone size, where shown, is once, few, many, or a class for clones that have expanded.

NA,TRBV5-4,NA,TRBJ1-2,TGTGCCAGCAGCTTGGGACTCTATGGCTACACCTTC,CASSLGLYGYTF
TRBD1,TRBV5-5,NA,TRBJ2-1,TGTGCCAGCAGCTCCGGGACAGGGTCCTACAATGAGCAGTTCTTC,CASSSGTGSYNEQFF
TRBD2,TRBV6-2/TRBV6-3,once,TRBJ2-1,TGTGCCAGCAGTTACGCACTAGCGGGGGTCGATGAGCAGTTCTTC,CASSYALAGVDEQFF
NA,TRBV19,NA,TRBJ1-1,TGTGCCAGCACCGGAAGTTGGACTGAAGCTTTCTTT,CASTGSWTEAFF
NA,TRBV7-2,NA,TRBJ1-1,TGTGCCAGCAGCTCACGACAGAACACTGAAGCTTTCTTT,CASSSRQNTEAFF
NA,TRBV2,NA,TRBJ1-6,TGTGCCAGCAGTGACGTGGACCGATCACCCCTCCACTTT,CASSDVDRSPLHF
NA,TRBV5-1,NA,TRBJ2-5,TGCGCCAGCAGCTTGTCGGGGGTCAAAGAGACCCAGTACTTC,CASSLSGVKETQYF
TRBD2,TRBV5-1,NA,TRBJ2-1,TGCGCCAGCAGCCTTCGGACTAGCCCGACCTACAATGAGCAGTTCTTC,CASSLRTSPTYNEQFF
NA,TRBV5-1,NA,TRBJ1-2,TGCGCCAGCAGCAGCGGGACGCTGGGTGGCTACACCTTC,CASSSGTLGGYTF
TRBD1,TRBV18,NA,TRBJ1-2,TGTGCCAGCTCCCCAGGGGCACAGGGGGCTGGCTATGGCTACACCTTC,CASSPGAQGAGYGYTF
TRBD1,TRBV7-6,NA,TRBJ2-5,TGTGCCAGCAGCCGTACAGGGGGCTGGGAGACCCAGTACTTC,CASSRTGGWETQYF
NA,TRBV18,NA,TRBJ1-5,TGTGCCAGCTCACCAGATCTTAATCAGCCCCAGCATTTT,CASSPDLNQPQHF
NA,TRBV18,NA,TRBJ1-2,TGTGCCAGCTCACCACCCCAGGGAGACAACTATGGCTACACCTTC,CASSPPQGDNYGYTF
NA,TRBV7-9,once,TRBJ2-2,TGTGCCAGCAGACACGGACAGTCCACCGGGGAGCTGTTTTTT,CASRHGQSTGELFF
NA,TRBV6-2/TRBV6-3,once,TRBJ2-1,TGTGCCAGCAGTTACCTCCCGGGAGTCTCCTACAATGAGCAGTTCTTC,CASSYLPGVSYNEQFF
NA,TRBV3-1/TRBV3-2,NA,TRBJ1-5,TGTGCCAGCAGCCAGGGGCAGGGGAACCAGCCCCAGCATTTT,CASSQGQGNQPQHF
TRBD2,TRBV5-1,NA,TRBJ2-2,TGCGCCAGCAGCCCCGGGGGGGGTCCCGGGGAGCTGTTTTTT,CASSPGGGPGELFF
NA,TRBV18,NA,TRBJ2-3,TGTGCCAGCTCACCAGTTAGGGTGACAGGACGAGATACGCAGTATTTT,CASSPVRVTGRDTQYF
NA,TRBV4-1,NA,TRBJ1-1,TGCGCCAGCAGCCCGACAGGTGTAGACACTGAAGCTTTCTTT,CASSPTGVDTEAFF
NA,TRBV6-1,NA,TRBJ1-3,TGTGCCAGCAGTGAAGGGTTCTACTCTGGAGACACCATATATTTT,CASSEGFYSGDTIYF
NA,TRBV5-8,NA,TRBJ1-5,TGTGCCAGCAGCTTGGCCGCGGGAAAAAGCAATCAGCCCCAGCATTTT,CASSLAAGKSNQPQHF
TRBD2,TRBV15,NA,TRBJ2-3,TGTGCCACCAGCAGATCTCTCGGGACTACACTCAGGGATACGCAGTATTTT,CATSRSLGTTLRDTQYF
NA,TRBV4-3,NA,TRBJ2-7,TGCGCCAGCAGCCAAGATCTGAGGGGGGTTCGAGACGAGCAGTACTTC,CASSQDLRGVRDEQYF
NA,TRBV7-2,NA,TRBJ1-1,TGTGCCAGCAGCTTAGTAGGGGGGAATACTGAAGCTTTCTTT,CASSLVGGNTEAFF
NA,TRBV5-4,NA,TRBJ1-6,TGTGCCAGCAGCCGCGACCCCGGGGGTAATTCACCCCTCCACTTT,CASSRDPGGNSPLHF
NA,TRBV19,NA,TRBJ2-1,TGTGCCAGTAGTATCCTCCGGGGAGAAAGCTCCTACAATGAGCAGTTCTTC,CASSILRGESSYNEQFF
NA,TRBV27,NA,TRBJ2-7,TGTGCCAGCAGGGGCAGGGTTCAGGGGGAGCAGTACTTC,CASRGRVQGEQYF
NA,TRBV18,once,TRBJ2-1,TGTGCCAGCTCACCCTTAGGACAGTTCTACAATGAGCAGTTCTTC,CASSPLGQFYNEQFF
NA,TRBV25-1,once,TRBJ2-3,TGTGCCAGCAGTGAATGGGGAGGAGGATCCACAGATACGCAGTATTTT,CASSEWGGGSTDTQYF
NA,TRBV27,once,TRBJ1-5,TGTGTCAGCAGATCCGGGATAGGGGGTTTCAATCAGCCCCAGCATTTT,CVSRSGIGGFNQPQHF
TRBD1,TRBV6-2/TRBV6-3,NA,TRBJ1-4,TGTGCCAGCAGTTCAATACAGGGGGCTAATGAAAAACTGTTTTTT,CASSSIQGANEKLFF
NA,TRBV5-1,NA,TRBJ2-7,TGCGCCAGCAGCTTGAGAGACTACGAGCAGTACTTC,CASSLRDYEQYF
NA,TRBV5-4,NA,TRBJ2-5,TGTGCCAGCAGCTCCCGGACAGTCCAAGAGACCCAGTACTTC,CASSSRTVQETQYF
TRBD2,TRBV7-2,NA,TRBJ2-3,TGTGCCAGCAGCATGCAAGCGGGGGGCCCCACAGATACGCAGTATTTT,CASSMQAGGPTDTQYF
TRBD2,TRBV5-6,once,TRBJ2-5,TGTGCCAGCAGCGAGCGGATCACTAGCGGGGGGTATGAGACCCAGTACTTC,CASSERITSGGYETQYF
NA,TRBV18,NA,TRBJ1-1,TGTGCCAGCTCACTGGGTCGGGGGAACACTGAAGCTTTCTTT,CASSLGRGNTEAFF
NA,TRBV13,NA,TRBJ1-1,TGTGCCAGCAGCCTCAGGGAAACTGAAGCTTTCTTT,CASSLRETEAFF
NA,TRBV2,NA,TRBJ1-5,TGTGCCAGCGGGAAGGGGGGCAATCAGCCCCAGCATTTT,CASGKGGNQPQHF
NA,TRBV19,NA,TRBJ1-2,TGTGCCAGTAGTATAGCCCCTCTAAAGGATGGCTACACCTTC,CASSIAPLKDGYTF
NA,TRBV9,NA,TRBJ1-4,TGTGCCAGCAGCGTAGAGGGGACAAGAAAAGAAAAACTGTTTTTT,CASSVEGTRKEKLFF
TRBD1,TRBV4-3,NA,TRBJ1-4,TGCGCCAGCAGCCAGGGACAGGGGAACGAAAAACTGTTTTTT,CASSQGQGNEKLFF
NA,TRBV19,NA,TRBJ2-1,TGTGCCACCGCAAGCCAGGCCTACAATGAGCAGTTCTTC,CATASQAYNEQFF
NA,TRBV18,once,TRBJ2-2,TGTGCCAGCTCACCTTTTAACACCGGGGAGCTGTTTTTT,CASSPFNTGELFF
TRBD1,TRBV3-1/TRBV3-2,NA,TRBJ1-5,TGTGCCAGCAGCTCAATGTACCTGGACAGGGGGCGCGTGTATAGCAATCAGCCCCAGCATTTT,CASSSMYLDRGRVYSNQPQHF
NA,TRBV9,NA,TRBJ2-3,TGTGCCAGCAGCATGTCAGGGGCAGATACGCAGTATTTT,CASSMSGADTQYF
NA,TRBV6-2/TRBV6-3,NA,TRBJ1-4,TGTGCCAGCAGTTACCTTAAGGGAACGGGCCGGGAGGAAAAACTGTTTTTT,CASSYLKGTGREEKLFF
TRBD1,TRBV18,NA,TRBJ1-1,TGTGCCAGCTCGGGGACAGGGGGTAACACTGAAGCTTTCTTT,CASSGTGGNTEAFF
TRBD1,TRBV2,NA,TRBJ2-2,TGTGCCAGCAGGAACACAGGGGCGACCACCGGGGAGCTGTTTTTT,CASRNTGATTGELFF
NA,TRBV5-1,NA,TRBJ1-4,TGCGCCAGCAGCTTTGGGAGGGATTCCACTAATGAAAAACTGTTTTTT,CASSFGRDSTNEKLFF
TRBD2,TRBV5-1,NA,TRBJ2-2,TGCGCCAGCAGCTTGGCCGGTCTAGCGGCCGGGGAGCTGTTTTTT,CASSLAGLAAGELFF
NA,TRBV6-2/TRBV6-3,NA,TRBJ1-5,TGTGCCAGCAGTTACGGCCAGGGCCAGCCCCAGCATTTT,CASSYGQGQPQHF
NA,TRBV15,NA,TRBJ1-2,TGTGCCACCAGCAGAGGGCTTGGCAGCGGCTATGGCTACACCTTC,CATSRGLGSGYGYTF
NA,TRBV5-1,NA,TRBJ2-5,TGCGCCAGCAGCTCGTTAAGTTTGAGGTCGGAGACCCAGTACTTC,CASSSLSLRSETQYF